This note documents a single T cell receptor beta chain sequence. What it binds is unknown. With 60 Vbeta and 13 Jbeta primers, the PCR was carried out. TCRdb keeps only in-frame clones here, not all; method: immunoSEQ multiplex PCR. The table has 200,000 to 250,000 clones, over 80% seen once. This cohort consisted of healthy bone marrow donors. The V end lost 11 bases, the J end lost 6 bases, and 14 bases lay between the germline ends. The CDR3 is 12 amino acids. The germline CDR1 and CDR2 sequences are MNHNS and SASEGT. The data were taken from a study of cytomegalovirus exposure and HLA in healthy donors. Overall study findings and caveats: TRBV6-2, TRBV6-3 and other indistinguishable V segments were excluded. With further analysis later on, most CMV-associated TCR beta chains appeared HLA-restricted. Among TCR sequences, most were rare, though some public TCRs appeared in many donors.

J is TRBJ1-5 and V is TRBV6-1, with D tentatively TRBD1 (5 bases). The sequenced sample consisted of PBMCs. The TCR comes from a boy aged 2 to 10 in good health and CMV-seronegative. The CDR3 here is CAVSAGGQPQHF. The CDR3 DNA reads TGTGCCGTATCAGCCGGGGGTCAGCCCCAGCATTTT.